The 31 T cell receptor beta chains below were found in one sample sequenced in a study of CD8 T cells in Susac syndrome. The authors reverse transcribed about 0.5 to 1 ug RNA with random hexamers. MiXCR, applied by TCRdb to the immunoSEQ multiplex PCR reads, yields one record per CDR3 protein. The sample has some 120,000 distinct CDR3 sequences, 91% seen once. The sample comprised CD8+ T cells from PBMCs. These receptors all stem from a human donor with multiple sclerosis.

V gene TRBV19 combines with J gene TRBJ1-1; D gene uncertain. The CDR3 covers 15 residues. V shed 6 bases and J shed 4 bases, with 18 bases lying between them. Germline V gene lookup returns CDR1 LNHDA and CDR2 SQIVND (reference sequence). The CDR3 loop is CASSPPMGLSTEAFF. The DNA for the CDR3 is TGTGCCAGTAGCCCCCCAATGGGTTTATCCACTGAAGCTTTCTTT. Variable domain in full (rest from reference TRBV19 and TRBJ1-1): DGGITQSPKYLFRKEGQNVTLSCEQNLNHDAMYWYRQDPGQGLRLIYYSQIVNDFQKGDIAEGYSVSREKKESFPLTVTSAQKNPTAFYLCASSPPMGLSTEAFFGQGTRLTVV.

The genes are TRBV29-1 and TRBJ2-2, with a tentative D call TRBD1 (5 bases). The CDR3 has 12 amino acids. The V gene lost 3 bases and the J gene lost 7 bases, with 9 bases spanning the gap. CDR1 and CDR2 from the germline V gene are SQVTM and ANQGSEA. The chain's CDR3 is CSVEPDSGELFF. The CDR3 region has the DNA TGCAGCGTTGAGCCCGACAGCGGGGAGCTGTTTTTT.

This sequence joins TRBV30 and TRBJ2-7, with TRBD2 matching 7 bases. Germline V gene sequence: CDR1 GTSNPN, CDR2 SVGIG (reference sequence). This CDR3 contains 14 residues. J gave up 2 bases and V 1 base, and 5 bases lay outside the gene matches. The CDR3 bases are TGTGCCTGGAGTGCTGGAGCGGGGACCTACGAGCAGTACTTC. Translation gives CAWSAGAGTYEQYF. Full variable domain (missing parts from reference TRBV30 and TRBJ2-7): SQTIHQWPATLVQPVGSPLSLECTVEGTSNPNLYWYRQAAGRGLQLLFYSVGIGQISSEVPQNLSASRPQDRQFILSSKKLLLSDSGFYLCAWSAGAGTYEQYFGPGTRLTVT.

This clonotype showed up just a few times. The chain joins TRBV6-5 to TRBJ2-1, with D maybe TRBD2 (5 bases). Germline V gene lookup returns CDR1 MNHEY and CDR2 SVGAGI. The CDR3 consists of 16 residues. V was shortened by 2 bases and J by 9 bases, with 20 bases between the two germline ends. The CDR3 nucleotides are TGTGCCAGCAGTTACCTCGCTAGAGGGAGCCCCCTTGAGCAGTTCTTC. This gives the protein CASSYLARGSPLEQFF.

This chain joins TRBV2 and TRBJ1-4; D might be TRBD1 (5 bases). The V end was cut by 11 bases, the J end by 4 bases, with 17 bases between. The germline CDR1 and CDR2 sequences are SNHLY and FYNNEI. The CDR3 sequence is 14 residues long. CDR3 sequence: CAGGRTSINEKLFF. DNA for the CDR3: TGTGCCGGAGGAAGGACATCTATTAATGAAAAACTGTTTTTT.

The rearrangement uses TRBV4-1 and TRBJ2-5; no clear D gene. Germline CDR1 and CDR2: MGHRA and YSYEKL. The CDR3 length is 15 residues. The V gene lost 0 bases and the J gene lost 2 bases, with 10 bases spanning the gap. As DNA, the CDR3 is TGCGCCAGCAGCCAAGACAAGGCGGAACAAGAGACCCAGTACTTC. Translating it yields CASSQDKAEQETQYF.

The chain carries TRBV19 and TRBJ2-7; maybe TRBD1 (5 bases). V lost 4 bases and J 6 bases, leaving 19 bases between the germline ends. CDR3 length equals 15 residues. The germline V gene has CDR1 LNHDA and CDR2 SQIVND (reference sequence). CDR3 sequence reads: CASSKETDKYGEQYF. The CDR3 coding sequence is TGTGCCAGTAGTAAGGAGACAGATAAGTACGGCGAGCAGTACTTC. Combining the CDR3 with reference TRBV19 and TRBJ2-7 gives the whole variable domain DGGITQSPKYLFRKEGQNVTLSCEQNLNHDAMYWYRQDPGQGLRLIYYSQIVNDFQKGDIAEGYSVSREKKESFPLTVTSAQKNPTAFYLCASSKETDKYGEQYFGPGTRLTVT.

This sequence joins TRBV27 and TRBJ2-1; D remains ambiguous. Germline assignment: CDR1 MNHEY and CDR2 SMNVEV (reference sequence). V lost 2 bases to trimming and J lost 5 bases, with 7 bases between them. The CDR3 covers 13 residues. CDR3 bases: TGTGCCAGCAGTTTAATGGGGAACAATGAGCAGTTCTTC. The encoded protein is CASSLMGNNEQFF.

The chain links TRBV6-2 or TRBV6-3 to TRBJ1-5; D perhaps matches TRBD1 (5 bases). Germline lookup yields CDR1 MNHEY and CDR2 SVGEGT. The CDR3 consists of 15 residues. Trimming pared 7 bases from V and 7 bases from J, leaving 20 bases between. In DNA, the CDR3 is TGTGCCAGCAACCCGGGGCGCGCTTCGGGACAGCCCCAGCATTTT. This translates into CASNPGRASGQPQHF.

This chain connects TRBV7-9 to TRBJ1-5; maybe TRBD1 (5 bases). Per germline, CDR1 SEHNR and CDR2 FQNEAQ (reference sequence). V lost 6 bases and J 5 bases, leaving 8 bases between the germline ends. The CDR3 has 12 residues. CDR3 sequence reads: CASRQADQPQHF. The CDR3 DNA reads TGTGCCAGCAGACAGGCGGATCAGCCCCAGCATTTT.

This clonotype was observed a single time. The chain combines TRBV4-3 with TRBJ2-3; 11 bases are shared with TRBD2. After removal of 3 bases from V and 0 bases from J, the junction contained 8 bases not matched to a gene. This CDR3 is built from 18 residues. Germline loops: CDR1 LGHNA, CDR2 YSLEER. CDR3 nucleotides: TGCGCCAGCAGCCAGGCCATAGCGGGAGGGCCCAGCACAGATACGCAGTATTTT. Its translation is CASSQAIAGGPSTDTQYF.

J is TRBJ1-4 and V is TRBV27, with D possibly being TRBD1 (5 bases). CDR1 is MNHEY, CDR2 SMNVEV, per germline (reference sequence). The length of the CDR3 is 14 residues. The V end was cut by 4 bases, the J end by 7 bases, with 13 bases between. The CDR3 is CASSYGGGFEKLFF. The DNA for the CDR3 is TGTGCCAGCAGTTACGGGGGAGGTTTTGAAAAACTGTTTTTT.

The chain couples TRBV15 to TRBJ2-2, with D unresolved. Germline CDR1 LNHNV, CDR2 YYDKDF (reference sequence). This CDR3 is 15 amino acids long. The V end was cut by 4 bases, the J end by 6 bases, with 15 bases between. The CDR3: CATSIGPPGAGELFF. As DNA, the CDR3 is TGTGCCACCAGCATTGGGCCCCCAGGAGCCGGGGAGCTGTTTTTT.

This clonotype was picked up one time. This chain links TRBV14 with TRBJ2-5, with 7 bases fitting TRBD1. The CDR3 consists of 15 residues. Germline loops: CDR1 SGHDN, CDR2 FVKESK. The junction had 9 bases not matched to a gene; V was cut back by 3 bases and J by 5 bases. The CDR3 is CASSQGTAKGETQYF. The CDR3 DNA reads as TGTGCCAGCAGCCAGGGGACAGCCAAAGGGGAGACCCAGTACTTC.

The V and J genes are TRBV27 and TRBJ2-2; D unclear. The CDR3 totals 14 residues. Germline assignment: CDR1 MNHEY and CDR2 SMNVEV (reference sequence). Trimming pared 0 bases from V and 5 bases from J, leaving 7 bases between. Here the CDR3 DNA reads TGTGCCAGCAGTTTATCGGGCCGAACCGGGGAGCTGTTTTTT. It encodes CASSLSGRTGELFF.

The CDR3 protein is CASSYTGLAREAFF. The CDR3 region has the DNA TGTGCCAGCAGTTACACGGGGCTAGCCCGGGAGGCTTTCTTT. The chain uses TRBV6-5 and TRBJ1-1, with D maybe TRBD1 (5 bases). The V gene's germline CDR1 is MNHEY and CDR2 SVGAGI. This CDR3 contains 14 residues. V was pared by 2 bases and J by 11 bases, with 18 bases between.

This clonotype was picked up one time. The chain joins TRBV24-1 to TRBJ2-2, with a tentative D call TRBD1 (5 bases). Trimming removed 7 bases at V and 3 bases at J, with 11 bases between. There are 14 residues in the CDR3. Germline values: CDR1 KGHDR, CDR2 SFDVKD. CDR3 loop: CATRETVDTGELFF. In DNA, the CDR3 is TGTGCCACCAGGGAGACAGTCGACACCGGGGAGCTGTTTTTT.

This clonotype was observed a handful of times. The chain employs TRBV29-1 and TRBJ2-5, with 8 bases matching TRBD2. Germline lookup yields CDR1 SQVTM and CDR2 ANQGSEA. CDR3 length: 11 residues. Trimming removed 7 bases from V and 12 bases from J; junction bases left unmatched: 10. The CDR3 sequence: CSGVTSGGEYF. CDR3 sequence (DNA): TGCAGCGGCGTTACTAGCGGAGGCGAGTACTTC.

This chain connects TRBV5-1 to TRBJ1-4, with 9 nucleotides matching TRBD1. The CDR3 contains 14 residues. V lost 4 bases, J lost 4 bases, and 2 bases stayed unmatched. Germline V gene sequence: CDR1 SGHRS, CDR2 YFSETQ. The CDR3 protein is CASSPTGGNEKLFF. The CDR3, as DNA: TGCGCCAGCAGCCCGACAGGGGGTAATGAAAAACTGTTTTTT.

V and J are TRBV27 and TRBJ1-1, with no clear D. Germline V gene data show CDR1 as MNHEY and CDR2 as SMNVEV (reference sequence). This CDR3 is built from 14 residues. V was shortened by 5 bases and J by 7 bases, with 17 bases between the two germline ends. The CDR3 sequence: CASSPTRREREAFF. CDR3 coding DNA: TGTGCCAGCAGTCCGACGAGGAGGGAACGTGAAGCTTTCTTT.

The chain has TRBV9 and TRBJ2-6, with no clear D. Germline V gene lookup returns CDR1 SGDLS and CDR2 YYNGEE. V shed 3 bases and J shed 2 bases, with 12 bases lying between them. The CDR3 consists of 16 residues. This CDR3 is CASSADGITGANVLTF. The CDR3 DNA follows: TGTGCCAGCAGCGCGGACGGAATAACTGGGGCCAACGTCCTGACTTTC.

The V gene is TRBV6-6, the J gene TRBJ1-1; the D gene is possibly TRBD1 (5 bases). There are 14 residues in the CDR3. Germline-derived CDR1 and CDR2 are MNHNY and SVGAGI (reference sequence). V shed 6 bases and J shed 1 base, with 12 bases lying between them. The CDR3 here is CASRLQRGNTEAFF. CDR3 DNA sequence: TGTGCCAGCAGGCTCCAAAGGGGGAACACTGAAGCTTTCTTT.

CDR3 amino acids: CASSSWTGGEQYF. In nucleotides, the CDR3 is TGTGCCAGCAGCTCTTGGACAGGAGGCGAGCAGTACTTC. This chain joins TRBV7-9 and TRBJ2-7; TRBD1 matches at 7 bases. From germline, CDR1 is SEHNR and CDR2 FQNEAQ (reference sequence). After removal of 4 bases from V and 6 bases from J, the junction contained 6 bases not matched to a gene. This CDR3 spans 13 amino acids.

The chain is built from TRBV27 and TRBJ2-3; D perhaps matches TRBD2 (6 bases). Trimming took 6 bases from V and 4 from J, leaving 8 bases between them. The CDR3 length is 12 residues. Germline V gene sequence: CDR1 MNHEY, CDR2 SMNVEV (reference sequence). The CDR3 loop reads CASRGGADTQYF. CDR3 nucleotides: TGTGCCAGCAGGGGCGGGGCAGATACGCAGTATTTT.

The chain combines TRBV6-5 with TRBJ1-5; D might be TRBD1 (5 bases). The germline CDR1 and CDR2 sequences are MNHEY and SVGAGI. The CDR3 totals 14 residues. The V end lost 6 bases, the J end lost 5 bases, and 14 bases lay between the germline ends. The CDR3 region has the DNA TGTGCCAGCAGCGGCGTGCGGGACGATCAGCCCCAGCATTTT. It translates to CASSGVRDDQPQHF.

The J gene is TRBJ1-1, the V gene TRBV20-1; D unclear. The germline V gene encodes CDR1 DFQATT and CDR2 SNEGSKA (reference sequence). The V end was cut by 3 bases, the J end by 0 bases, with 14 bases between. This CDR3 is 15 amino acids long. Written as DNA, the CDR3 is TGCAGTGCTAGGGATTTTAAGGAATTGAACACTGAAGCTTTCTTT. Protein product: CSARDFKELNTEAFF.

This clonotype was observed a single time. The chain recombines TRBV12-3 or TRBV12-4 with TRBJ2-7; a weak D match, TRBD2 (5 bases). The CDR3 spans 12 residues. V was clipped by 2 bases and J by 5 bases, with 7 bases between them. The chain's CDR3 is CASSLWENEQYF. The CDR3 DNA is TGTGCCAGCAGTTTATGGGAGAACGAGCAGTACTTC.

In DNA form, the CDR3 reads TGTGCCAGCAGCCCTCCATTTGGTAACTATGGCTACACCTTC. As protein: CASSPPFGNYGYTF. The chain joins TRBV3-1 to TRBJ1-2; D unclear. Germline-derived CDR1 and CDR2 are LGHDT and YNNKEL (reference sequence). Trimming took 4 bases from V and 1 from J, leaving 10 bases between them. CDR3 length: 14 amino acids.

The rearrangement uses TRBV27 and TRBJ1-5; a possible D gene is TRBD1 (6 bases). V was trimmed by 3 bases and J by 3 bases, leaving 9 bases between them. The CDR3 has 14 residues. The V gene's germline CDR1 is MNHEY and CDR2 SMNVEV (reference sequence). The chain's CDR3 is CASSLGHINQPQHF. The CDR3, as DNA: TGTGCCAGCAGTTTGGGACACATCAATCAGCCCCAGCATTTT.

The chain carries TRBV9 and TRBJ2-5, with D perhaps TRBD1 (6 bases). The V and J ends lost 4 bases and 4 bases respectively, with 17 bases between them. The CDR3 loop spans 15 amino acids. Germline CDR1 reads SGDLS; CDR2 reads YYNGEE. CDR3 loop: CASSPPSGHPETQYF. In DNA form, the CDR3 reads TGTGCCAGCAGCCCTCCGTCGGGACATCCAGAGACCCAGTACTTC.

The rearrangement links TRBV12-3 or TRBV12-4 to TRBJ2-3; TRBD1 aligns across 8 bases. The CDR3 has 14 amino acids. The junction had 8 bases not matched to a gene; V was cut back by 6 bases and J by 6 bases. The CDR3: CASSLNRGIDTQYF. The CDR3 nucleotides are TGTGCCAGCAGCCTAAACAGGGGGATTGATACGCAGTATTTT.